This T cell receptor beta chain is drawn from a study of cytomegalovirus exposure and HLA in healthy donors. At the level of the study: In a previous analysis, 117 million unique TCR beta sequences were found from some 180 million T cells. Study findings and constraints: In a later analysis, HLA-associated beta chains showed higher expansion and lower generation probabilities than comparable chains. An analysis that was carried out later associated fewer than 20,000 TCR beta sequences with HLA alleles at 0.05 false discovery rate.

Concerning this clone: The antigen is unknown.

Researchers ran the PCR with 60 Vbeta and 13 Jbeta primers. Original methodology: Per a later analysis, the number of unique TCR beta chains was about 80 million, of which about 11 million were shared. Data came from immunoSEQ multiplex PCR; TCRdb stores just in-frame clones and leaves some out. That table supplies the V and J calls and clone size; D and trimming were determined from the DNA. The sample records tens of thousands of clones, around 78% being singletons. The sequencing sample was made of PBMCs. The sequence was collected from a man aged 18 to 30 in good health and CMV-seropositive.

CDR3 sequence reads: CASSQNGRGWEQYF. As DNA, the CDR3 is TGTGCCAGCAGCCAAAACGGGAGGGGCTGGGAGCAGTACTTC. The chain links TRBV14 to TRBJ2-7, with 8 bases that match TRBD2. This CDR3 comprises 14 residues. Germline CDR1 reads SGHDN; CDR2 reads FVKESK. Germline trimming cut 2 bases from V and 7 bases from J; bases unmatched to any gene: 7.